These 24 T cell receptor beta chains were all obtained from the same sample, sequenced in a study of TIL therapy for anti-PD-1-resistant metastatic lung cancer. Time point here: pre-treatment sample, taken before nivolumab and TIL therapy. Tumor tissue came from excised metastases, mostly pleural nodules or supraclavicular lymph nodes. This was the immunoSEQ v3 assay. Sequencing was performed with immunoSEQ multiplex PCR; in TCRdb, only in-frame clones are kept and a portion is missing. The sample lists tens of thousands of clones, 72% occurring once. Source: tumor tissue, taken at baseline. The receptors were sampled from a person between 25 and 80 years old with non-small cell lung cancer.

The chain combines TRBV2 with TRBJ2-7; unclear D gene. Germline V gives CDR1 SNHLY, CDR2 FYNNEI. The CDR3 has 12 amino acids. V gave up 6 bases and J gave up 3 bases, with 9 bases separating them. DNA of the CDR3: TGTGCCAGCAGGGCAGAAATCTACGAGCAGTACTTC. Translated, it gives CASRAEIYEQYF.

V and J are TRBV9 and TRBJ2-5; no clear D gene. Trimming stripped 4 bases from V and 0 bases from J, with 16 bases between. The CDR3 length is 16 residues. From germline, CDR1 is SGDLS and CDR2 YYNGEE. In DNA form, the CDR3 reads TGTGCCAGCAGCCCGAAGGGATCCTCCTACCAAGAGACCCAGTACTTC. It yields the protein CASSPKGSSYQETQYF.

This clone was picked up a small number of times. V and J are TRBV9 and TRBJ1-3; D remains unclear. The CDR3 covers 14 residues. Germline V gene sequence: CDR1 SGDLS, CDR2 YYNGEE. V dropped 0 bases and J dropped 0 bases, with 4 bases sitting between them. The CDR3 reads CASSVDSSGNTIYF. The CDR3 nucleotides read TGTGCCAGCAGCGTAGATAGCTCTGGAAACACCATATATTTT.

The chain carries TRBV9 and TRBJ2-6; D may be TRBD1 (5 bases). CDR3 length equals 15 residues. Per the germline V gene, CDR1 is SGDLS and CDR2 is YYNGEE. Trimming left V 7 bases short and J 0 bases short, with 11 bases between. CDR3 bases: TGTGCCAGCTCCCACCAGGGCTCTGGGGCCAACGTCCTGACTTTC. Its translation is CASSHQGSGANVLTF. The full variable domain, its missing parts supplied by reference TRBV9 and TRBJ2-6, is DSGVTQTPKHLITATGQRVTLRCSPRSGDLSVYWYQQSLDQGLQFLIQYYNGEERAKGNILERFSAQQFPDLHSELNLSSLELGDSALYFCASSHQGSGANVLTFGAGSRLTVL.

This clone was counted a single time. This chain links TRBV5-1 with TRBJ2-7; D remains unclear. Deletions cut 3 bases from V and 2 bases from J, with 12 bases between. Germline V gives CDR1 SGHRS, CDR2 YFSETQ. The length of the CDR3 is 14 residues. Here the CDR3 reads CASSSRTATYEQYF. For the CDR3, the DNA is TGCGCCAGCAGCTCAAGGACGGCCACCTACGAGCAGTACTTC. The whole variable domain, remainder taken from reference TRBV5-1 and TRBJ2-7, is KAGVTQTPRYLIKTRGQQVTLSCSPISGHRSVSWYQQTPGQGLQFLFEYFSETQRNKGNFPGRFSGRQFSNSRSEMNVSTLELGDSALYLCASSSRTATYEQYFGPGTRLTVT.

The V gene is TRBV11-3, the J gene TRBJ2-4; tentative D call: TRBD2 (6 bases). Per the germline V gene, CDR1 is SGHNT and CDR2 is YENEEA. V lost 8 bases and J lost 6, with 17 bases in between. The CDR3 spans 14 residues. CDR3 residues: CASAGSGFLNIQYF. In nucleotides, the CDR3 is TGTGCCAGCGCGGGGTCAGGCTTCTTAAACATTCAGTACTTC.

The V and J genes are TRBV23-1 and TRBJ1-5; 8 nucleotides line up with TRBD1. TRBV23-1 is marked as an open reading frame, function uncertain. CDR3 size: 16 residues. The trim removed 0 bases at V and 2 bases at J, leaving 3 bases unmatched. The CDR3 DNA is TGCGCCAGCAGTCAATCCCAGGGGGCACGCAATCAGCCCCAGCATTTT. Encoded protein: CASSQSQGARNQPQHF.

The chain couples TRBV28 to TRBJ2-3; D gene uncertain. Trimming removed 8 bases at V and 9 bases at J, with 15 bases between. The CDR3 is made up of 12 amino acids. CDR1 and CDR2 from the germline V gene are MDHEN and SYDVKM. CDR3 DNA: TGTGCCAGCGCTAACCGGCCCGAGACGCAGTATTTT. Translating it yields CASANRPETQYF. Complete variable domain (other parts from reference TRBV28 and TRBJ2-3): DVKVTQSSRYLVKRTGEKVFLECVQDMDHENMFWYRQDPGLGLRLIYFSYDVKMKEKGDIPEGYSVSREKKERFSLILESASTNQTSMYLCASANRPETQYFGPGTRLTVL.

The chain employs TRBV27 and TRBJ2-7; D could derive from TRBD1 or TRBD2 (6 bases each). Germline assignment: CDR1 MNHEY and CDR2 SMNVEV (reference sequence). CDR3 length equals 14 residues. V lost 3 bases and J lost 6, with 15 bases in between. The CDR3 bases are TGTGCCAGCAGTTTCAAGGGCGGGACACGCGAGCAGTACTTC. Translation: CASSFKGGTREQYF.

This chain uses TRBV19 with TRBJ2-3, with no clear D. In germline, CDR1 is LNHDA, CDR2 SQIVND (reference sequence). The CDR3 loop spans 14 amino acids. Trimming removed 3 bases from V and 0 bases from J, with 7 bases in between. Here the CDR3 DNA reads TGTGCCAGTAGTATCATGGGGAGCACAGATACGCAGTATTTT. It translates to CASSIMGSTDTQYF.

This clone has a handful of counts. The rearrangement joins TRBV7-9 to TRBJ1-2; 12 bases map to TRBD1. Germline V gene lookup returns CDR1 SEHNR and CDR2 FQNEAQ (reference sequence). V trimming: 3 bases; J trimming: 7 bases; junction bases outside the gene matches: 3. The CDR3 totals 14 residues. The CDR3 sequence: CASSLGQGAGGYTF. The CDR3 nucleotides read TGTGCCAGCAGCTTGGGACAGGGGGCCGGTGGCTACACCTTC.

This chain uses TRBV19 with TRBJ2-5; TRBD2 aligns across 8 bases. CDR3 size: 14 residues. Germline trimming cut 2 bases from V and 5 bases from J; bases unmatched to any gene: 4. Germline V gene lookup returns CDR1 LNHDA and CDR2 SQIVND (reference sequence). The CDR3 DNA reads as TGTGCCAGTAGTATAACTAGCGGTCAGGAGACCCAGTACTTC. It encodes CASSITSGQETQYF.

About this clone itself: Other nucleotide sequences in the sample specify the same CDR3. The chain recombines TRBV7-2 with TRBJ1-1; D may be TRBD1 (6 bases). Germline CDR1 SGHTA, CDR2 FQGNSA. Between the trimmed V and J ends, which lost 3 bases and 1 base, there was a span of 9 bases. There are 14 residues in the CDR3. The CDR3 here is CASSLGGPNTEAFF. The CDR3 region has the DNA TGTGCCAGCAGCTTGGGGGGGCCGAACACTGAAGCTTTCTTT.

The CDR3 DNA reads TGTGCCAGTAGAGGTTCGGACACTGAAGCTTTCTTT. It codes for CASRGSDTEAFF. The V call is TRBV19, the J call TRBJ1-1; no definite D call. The germline V gene has CDR1 LNHDA and CDR2 SQIVND (reference sequence). The V end lost 6 bases, the J end lost 3 bases, and 8 bases lay between the germline ends. The CDR3 is 12 residues long.

The chain combines TRBV2 with TRBJ2-7; D might be TRBD1 or TRBD2, each matching 5 bases. The V end was cut by 10 bases, the J end by 3 bases, with 16 bases between. Germline CDR1 reads SNHLY; CDR2 reads FYNNEI. CDR3 length equals 13 residues. CDR3 amino acids: CATTGPPFYEQYF. The CDR3, as DNA: TGTGCCACCACGGGACCCCCCTTCTACGAGCAGTACTTC. The complete variable domain, with remaining parts taken from reference TRBV2 and TRBJ2-7, reads EPEVTQTPSHQVTQMGQEVILRCVPISNHLYFYWYRQILGQKVEFLVSFYNNEISEKSEIFDDQFSVERPDGSNFTLKIRSTKLEDSAMYFCATTGPPFYEQYFGPGTRLTVT.

This clone was seen only once. The chain uses TRBV16 and TRBJ1-1, with a possible D match to TRBD1 (6 bases). CDR3 size: 14 residues. Looked up from germline, CDR1 is KGHSY and CDR2 is FQNENV. Trimming removed 1 base at V and 1 base at J, with 7 bases between. The DNA for the CDR3 is TGTGCCAGCAGCCAATTAGGGGGGAACACTGAAGCTTTCTTT. Translation: CASSQLGGNTEAFF.

The sample holds a few counts of this clone. The rearrangement uses TRBV5-1 and TRBJ2-7; TRBD1 agrees at 10 bases. V trimming: 4 bases; J trimming: 3 bases; junction bases outside the gene matches: 4. The CDR3 loop spans 14 amino acids. CDR1 SGHRS and CDR2 YFSETQ come from the germline V gene. CDR3 nucleotide sequence: TGCGCCAGCAGCCCAAGGACAGGGGGCTACGAGCAGTACTTC. It codes for CASSPRTGGYEQYF.

The chain joins TRBV10-3 to TRBJ1-4, with D tentatively TRBD1 (5 bases). This CDR3 is 13 amino acids long. Deletions cut 9 bases from V and 8 bases from J, with 16 bases between. Germline V gene data show CDR1 as ENHRY and CDR2 as SYGVKD. The CDR3 loop is CAMSGQGEEKLFF. The CDR3 coding sequence is TGTGCCATGAGCGGGCAGGGTGAAGAAAAACTGTTTTTT.

The V call is TRBV28, the J call TRBJ1-3; tentative D call: TRBD1 (5 bases). This CDR3 is 16 amino acids long. Germline V gene data show CDR1 as MDHEN and CDR2 as SYDVKM. V shed 6 bases and J shed 4 bases, with 19 bases lying between them. CDR3 bases: TGTGCCAGCAGACCTCCGGGGCCCGAACTCGGAAACACCATATATTTT. It is translated as CASRPPGPELGNTIYF.

Only a few counts were recorded for this clone. The V gene is TRBV7-2, the J gene TRBJ1-6; TRBD1 matches 9 bases. The junction had 9 bases not matched to a gene; V was cut back by 3 bases and J by 9 bases. Germline V CDR1 and CDR2: SGHTA, FQGNSA. The CDR3 extends over 16 amino acids. The CDR3 sequence: CASSLDGTGHGSPLHF. The DNA of the CDR3 is TGTGCCAGCAGCTTGGACGGGACAGGGCACGGTTCACCCCTCCACTTT.

J is TRBJ2-2 and V is TRBV11-2, with D perhaps matching TRBD2 (6 bases). Germline loops: CDR1 SGHAT, CDR2 FQNNGV. Deletions cut 5 bases from V and 4 bases from J, with 17 bases between. The CDR3 loop spans 16 amino acids. CDR3 protein: CASSDWWGVGTGELFF. CDR3 coding DNA: TGTGCCAGCAGCGATTGGTGGGGGGTAGGCACCGGGGAGCTGTTTTTT.

This clone was seen once. An end of the junction differs from the germline gene, which may be a read error. This chain links TRBV7-2 with TRBJ1-6, with 8 bases aligning to TRBD1. The CDR3 contains 15 residues. Per the germline V gene, CDR1 is SGHTA and CDR2 is FQGNSA. The CDR3 is CASSPYRGDNLPLHF. CDR3 nucleotides: TGTGCCAGCAGCCCCTACAGGGGGGATAATTTACCCCTCCACTTT.

V is TRBV30 and J is TRBJ2-7, with 8 bases matching TRBD2. After removal of 4 bases from V and 6 bases from J, the junction contained 5 bases not matched to a gene. Looked up from germline, CDR1 is GTSNPN and CDR2 is SVGIG (reference sequence). This CDR3 region has 12 residues. CDR3: CAWTRTSREQYF. CDR3 in DNA: TGTGCCTGGACCCGGACTAGCCGCGAGCAGTACTTC.

The V gene is TRBV6-5, the J gene TRBJ1-2, with TRBD1 matching over 7 bases. This CDR3 comprises 13 residues. The germline gives CDR1 MNHEY, CDR2 SVGAGI. V was pared by 5 bases and J by 3 bases, with 3 bases of the junction left unmatched. The CDR3: CASSRQGYYGYTF. CDR3 nucleotide sequence: TGTGCCAGCAGTAGACAGGGTTACTATGGCTACACCTTC.